The 30 T cell receptor beta chains in this list originate from one sample, sequenced in a study of tumor-infiltrating lymphocytes in oesophageal squamous cell carcinoma. TCRdb processed the PCR reads anew with MiXCR; each CDR3 protein has one entry. There are fewer than 20,000 distinct CDR3 sequences in the sample; around 48% occur only once, and 44% lies in the top ten. The sample comprised normal esophageal tissue next to the tumor. The receptors stem from a female donor with esophageal squamous cell carcinoma.

The chain is built from TRBV7-2 and TRBJ2-5, with 9 bases lining up with TRBD2. Judging by the DNA end, TRBJ2-1 fits better; the J call may be wrong. CDR1 is SGHTA and CDR2 is FQGNSA in the germline V gene. This CDR3 has 16 residues. CDR3 sequence (DNA): TGTGCCAGCAGCTTAGTTAGTCGCGGGAGGGGACATGAGCAGTTCTTC. As protein: CASSLVSRGRGHEQFF.

This chain links TRBV7-4 with TRBJ2-6; the D gene is possibly TRBD1 (6 bases). TRBJ2-5 matches the DNA end more closely, so the J call is doubtful. Germline CDR1 SGHVT, CDR2 SQSDAQ. This CDR3 spans 16 amino acids. The DNA for the CDR3 is TGTGCCAGCAGCTTTACTACCACAGGGAACCAAGAGACCCAGTACTTC. Amino acids: CASSFTTTGNQETQYF.

The rearrangement links TRBV7-3 to TRBJ2-2, with D tentatively TRBD2 (5 bases). The CDR3 length is 16 residues. Germline CDR1 SGHTA, CDR2 FQGTGA. The V and J ends lost 2 bases and 2 bases respectively, with 12 bases between them. In DNA form, the CDR3 reads TGTGCCAGCAGCTTACAGAGCGGAGTTAACACCGGGGAGCTGTTTTTT. Translation gives CASSLQSGVNTGELFF.

This clonotype was seen only once. The rearrangement joins TRBV11-2 to TRBJ2-3; D unclear. CDR1 SGHAT and CDR2 FQNNGV come from the germline V gene. This CDR3 has 17 amino acids. The germline V and J ends were trimmed by 1 base and 0 bases, with 14 bases remaining between them. The CDR3 sequence: CASSLAARTASTDTQYF. CDR3 in DNA: TGTGCCAGCAGCTTAGCGGCTCGGACGGCTAGCACAGATACGCAGTATTTT.

This clonotype was seen many times. The chain uses TRBV5-1 and TRBJ2-1; D ambiguous. The germline gives CDR1 SGHRS, CDR2 YFSETQ. Deletions cut 0 bases from V and 10 bases from J, with 14 bases between. The length of the CDR3 is 14 residues. CDR3 sequence: CASSLGAATFEQFF. The CDR3 bases are TGCGCCAGCAGCTTGGGAGCCGCCACCTTCGAGCAGTTCTTC.

The genes are TRBV6-2 or TRBV6-3 and TRBJ1-2; unclear D gene. The CDR3 is 12 residues long. Trimming removed 9 bases at V and 0 bases at J, with 8 bases between. The germline V gene has CDR1 MNHEY and CDR2 SVGEGT. The CDR3 sequence: CASWSTNYGYTF. CDR3 nucleotides: TGTGCCAGTTGGAGCACTAACTATGGCTACACCTTC.

This chain connects TRBV7-2 to TRBJ2-1; D is unresolved. The CDR3 totals 14 residues. The germline V gene has CDR1 SGHTA and CDR2 FQGNSA. V was clipped by 0 bases and J by 12 bases, with 15 bases between them. DNA of the CDR3: TGTGCCAGCAGCTTAGCCTCAGAGCGAGGCGGGCAGTTCTTC. Amino acid sequence: CASSLASERGGQFF.

With regard to this clonotype: No conserved phenylalanine or tryptophan ends this CDR3, so it is likely a read error. The DNA is left out, because the CDR3 cannot be placed on it with certainty; the CDR3 is given as TCRdb lists it. This chain uses TRBV6-6 with TRBJ2-7. With termini counted, the CDR3 has 14 amino acids. CDR1 and CDR2 (germline): MNHNY, SVGAGI (reference sequence). The CDR3 protein is CASSGSSYGYTFCS.

This clonotype has a count of ten or more. Possible read error: a much larger clone is one base away. The gene calls are TRBV6-6 and TRBJ2-5; tentative D call: TRBD2 (7 bases). The CDR3 is 11 amino acids. V was shortened by 2 bases and J by 11 bases, with 9 bases between the two germline ends. CDR1 MNHNY and CDR2 SVGAGI come from the germline V gene (reference sequence). The CDR3: CASSYEGGQYF. The CDR3 DNA sequence: TGTGCCAGCAGTTACGAGGGGGGGCAGTACTTC.

This clonotype occurred a few times. The rearrangement joins TRBV7-8 to TRBJ1-2; D may be TRBD1 (5 bases). In germline, CDR1 is SGHVS, CDR2 FQNEAQ. The CDR3 totals 15 residues. V lost 1 base to trimming and J lost 4 bases, with 13 bases between them. CDR3 coding DNA: TGTGCCAGCAGCTTAGAACCAGGGCTTGGCTATGGCTACACCTTC. Its translation is CASSLEPGLGYGYTF.

The V and J genes are TRBV11-2 and TRBJ2-3; 14 bases line up with TRBD2. Germline trimming cut 6 bases from V and 6 bases from J; bases unmatched to any gene: 14. Germline V gives CDR1 SGHAT, CDR2 FQNNGV. The CDR3 extends over 18 amino acids. As DNA, the CDR3 is TGTGCCAGCAGGCCGTCCGGACTAGCGGGAGGCCTTCACGATACGCAGTATTTT. This encodes CASRPSGLAGGLHDTQYF.

The count of this clonotype is one. This chain uses TRBV7-4 with TRBJ2-5; 12 positions match TRBD2. Near its end, the DNA agrees better with TRBJ2-1, so the J call may be wrong. Germline CDR1 and CDR2: SGHVT and SQSDAQ. CDR3 length: 18 residues. CDR3 DNA sequence: TGTGCCAGCAGTCCCACCCCGTTACTAGCGGGAGGACGCAATGAGCAGTTCTTC. Its protein product is CASSPTPLLAGGRNEQFF.

This chain connects TRBV7-9 to TRBJ2-7; D is undetermined. The V end was cut by 2 bases, the J end by 3 bases, with 8 bases between. The V gene's germline CDR1 is SEHNR and CDR2 FQNEAQ (reference sequence). This CDR3 contains 13 residues. The DNA for the CDR3 is TGTGCCAGCAGCTTAAGGACGGACTACGAGCAGTACTTC. It translates to CASSLRTDYEQYF. Filled out from reference TRBV7-9 and TRBJ2-7, the complete variable domain reads DTGVSQNPRHKITKRGQNVTFRCDPISEHNRLYWYRQTLGQGPEFLTYFQNEAQLEKSRLLSDRFSAERPKGSFSTLEIQRTEQGDSAMYLCASSLRTDYEQYFGPGTRLTVT.

Many counts were recorded for this clonotype. A much more abundant neighbour one base away suggests this may be a read error. The chain is built from TRBV7-9 and TRBJ2-5, with a tentative D call TRBD2 (7 bases). The CDR3 spans 16 residues. Deletions cut 10 bases from V and 11 bases from J, with 32 bases between. The V gene's germline CDR1 is SEHNR and CDR2 FQNEAQ (reference sequence). The CDR3 nucleotides are TGTGCCACCGAGAAGGGGAGGGGGGGAACGGCCAATGAGCAGTACTTC. Its protein product is CATEKGRGGTANEQYF.

This clonotype has a count of ten or more. The chain uses TRBV18 and TRBJ2-1, with D tentatively TRBD2 (5 bases). V was pared by 0 bases and J by 5 bases, with 20 bases between. Per the germline V gene, CDR1 is KGHSH and CDR2 is LQKENI. The CDR3 runs to 18 residues. The CDR3 DNA is TGTGCCAGCTCACCACCGGATGAAGCGGTCAAACCCAACAATGAGCAGTTCTTC. Translation gives CASSPPDEAVKPNNEQFF.

This clonotype was counted a few times. V and J are TRBV19 and TRBJ1-2; D unclear. The CDR3 totals 10 residues. Per germline, CDR1 LNHDA and CDR2 SQIVND (reference sequence). Trimming pared 10 bases from V and 2 bases from J, leaving 5 bases between. Written as DNA, the CDR3 is TGTGCCACCCAAAACTATGGCTACACCTTC. Its protein product is CATQNYGYTF.

This CDR3 is CASSRLRDGYTF. The CDR3 DNA sequence: TGTGCCAGCAGCCGTCTTAGGGATGGCTACACCTTC. V is TRBV7-1 and J is TRBJ1-2, with unresolved D. TRBV7-1 is an ORF, with its function uncertain. The ends were cut back, 5 bases at V and 6 bases at J, with 10 bases in the middle. The CDR3 totals 12 residues.

The chain employs TRBV20-1 and TRBJ1-2, with D possibly being TRBD1 (5 bases). Deletions cut 8 bases from V and 6 bases from J, with 13 bases between. Germline assignment: CDR1 DFQATT and CDR2 SNEGSKA (reference sequence). There are 11 residues in the CDR3. The CDR3, as DNA: TGCAGTCCCCGGCAGGGCGATGGCTACACCTTC. Amino acids: CSPRQGDGYTF.

This clonotype has only a few counts. The chain joins TRBV15 to TRBJ2-7; 8 nucleotides agree with TRBD1. The V and J ends lost 4 bases and 4 bases, in that order; junction bases with no gene match: 3. The germline V gene has CDR1 LNHNV and CDR2 YYDKDF (reference sequence). The CDR3 covers 13 residues. CDR3 coding DNA: TGTGCCACCAGCACCGGACAGGGATACGAGCAGTACTTC. As protein: CATSTGQGYEQYF.

This clonotype was recorded many times. A much larger clone sits a single nucleotide away, making a read error possible. The chain combines TRBV6-2 or TRBV6-3 with TRBJ2-5; D is ambiguous. The CDR3 consists of 12 residues. V gave up 6 bases and J gave up 11 bases, with 16 bases separating them. The V gene's germline CDR1 is MNHEY and CDR2 SVGEGT. In nucleotides, the CDR3 is TGTGCCAGCAGACTAATCCACAATGAGCAGTACTTC. Residues: CASRLIHNEQYF.

The chain employs TRBV29-1 and TRBJ1-2; D gene ambiguous. V lost 1 base and J lost 6, with 12 bases in between. The CDR3 has 13 amino acids. Germline lookup yields CDR1 SQVTM and CDR2 ANQGSEA. CDR3 in amino acids: CSVEGEWGDGYTF. Here the CDR3 DNA reads TGCAGCGTTGAAGGAGAGTGGGGAGATGGCTACACCTTC.

Only a few counts were recorded for this clonotype. This chain links TRBV7-6 with TRBJ2-1; D is ambiguous. The CDR3 has 15 residues. V lost 5 bases, J lost 0 bases, and 11 bases lay in between. Germline V lookup: CDR1 SGHVS, CDR2 FNYEAQ. The CDR3 nucleotides are TGTGCCAGCAGCCCTACTGTACCCTCCTACAATGAGCAGTTCTTC. It codes for CASSPTVPSYNEQFF.

This chain joins TRBV5-1 and TRBJ2-5; 8 bases fit TRBD2. J gave up 2 bases and V 1 base, and 7 bases lay outside the gene matches. Looked up from germline, CDR1 is SGHRS and CDR2 is YFSETQ. The CDR3 has 16 residues. Here the CDR3 DNA reads TGCGCCAGCAGCTTGTCCGGGACTAGGGGACAAGAGACCCAGTACTTC. Translating gives CASSLSGTRGQETQYF.

The gene calls are TRBV7-4 and TRBJ2-1; TRBD1 might be the D (5 bases). The J call is uncertain, as TRBJ2-3 better fits the DNA end. The CDR3 has 14 residues. The germline V gene encodes CDR1 SGHVT and CDR2 SQSDAQ. The CDR3 DNA is TGTGCCAGCAGCTTACAGGGAAACACAGATACGCAGTATTTT. Protein product: CASSLQGNTDTQYF.

In its sample, this clonotype was seen many times. The rearrangement links TRBV6-2 or TRBV6-3 to TRBJ2-5; D unclear. The J call may be mistaken, given a closer DNA end match to TRBJ2-7. The CDR3 contains 14 residues. Germline V gene data show CDR1 as MNHEY and CDR2 as SVGEGT. This chain's CDR3 is CASSYPTIRDEQYF. CDR3 DNA: TGTGCCAGCAGTTACCCCACAATCCGGGACGAGCAGTACTTC.

The V and J genes are TRBV12-3 or TRBV12-4 and TRBJ2-1; the match to TRBD1 covers 8 bases. TRBJ2-7 explains the end of the DNA better; the J call may be wrong. The CDR3 is 15 residues long. The CDR3 sequence: CASSPRQGSYNEQYF. The CDR3 bases are TGTGCCAGCAGTCCTCGACAGGGGTCCTACAATGAGCAGTACTTC.

This clonotype is categorized as medium-sized. The chain employs TRBV7-2 and TRBJ2-3; possible D gene TRBD2, 5 bases. V was trimmed by 5 bases and J by 0 bases, leaving 15 bases between them. Germline V lookup: CDR1 SGHTA, CDR2 FQGNSA. The CDR3 totals 16 residues. CDR3 nucleotides: TGTGCCAGCAGCCCCCTTCCGGGAAGGAGCACAGATACGCAGTATTTT. As protein: CASSPLPGRSTDTQYF.

The rearrangement joins TRBV7-9 to TRBJ2-3; perhaps TRBD1 as D (5 bases). The CDR3 runs 16 residues. Germline V gene data show CDR1 as SEHNR and CDR2 as FQNEAQ (reference sequence). The germline V and J ends were trimmed by 1 base and 1 base, with 12 bases remaining between them. CDR3 in DNA: TGTGCCAGCAGCTTAGAGAGCAGGGTAGGCACAGATACGCAGTATTTT. Its protein is CASSLESRVGTDTQYF.

In DNA form, the CDR3 reads TGTGCCAGCAGTACGAAGGCTAGCGGGATGGATGGGCAGTTCTTC. Translated, it gives CASSTKASGMDGQFF. The chain has TRBV7-9 and TRBJ2-1; 9 bases are a match to TRBD2. Trimming took 6 bases from V and 12 from J; bases not matched to a gene: 15. The CDR3 runs to 15 residues. The germline CDR1 and CDR2 sequences are SEHNR and FQNEAQ (reference sequence).

This clonotype was counted at least ten times. V is TRBV12-3 or TRBV12-4 and J is TRBJ1-5; D possibly corresponds to TRBD1 (5 bases). The CDR3 has 15 residues. Trimming cost V 0 bases and J 6 bases, with 12 bases left between them. CDR3 nucleotide sequence: TGTGCCAGCAGTTTAGCGGGGGGGGAGGGTCAGCCCCAGCATTTT. This translates into CASSLAGGEGQPQHF.